The clone carrying this T cell receptor beta chain has just a few counts. Its antigen is undetermined. The CDR3 has 15 residues. V lost 4 bases and J lost 2, with 13 bases in between. Germline V gene lookup returns CDR1 SGHTA and CDR2 FQGNSA. PCR was performed a second time for about 6 to 12 cycles using a sample-barcoded 5' primer and a J-beta primer mix. Every cDNA molecule bore a tag from a template-switch adaptor containing 12 random nucleotides. Each CDR3 protein gets one entry after TCRdb re-called the 5' RACE reads with MiXCR. The sample has hundreds of thousands of distinct CDR3 sequences, over 40% seen once. Healthy Caucasian individuals from Russia aged about 6 to 90 served as donors. These data come from a study of blood T cells in healthy people across ages. Overall study results and limits: Investigators viewed diversity estimates from one million T cells as underestimates, the study reported. CMV status of donors was not determined, possibly confounding expanded clonotype changes.

The gene calls are TRBV7-2 and TRBJ2-3, with D possibly matching TRBD1 (6 bases). This clonotype was obtained from a man older than 75 in good health. The specimen was blood. CDR3 region: CASSSGVGHTDTQYF. Here the CDR3 DNA reads TGTGCCAGCAGCTCAGGGGTGGGCCACACAGATACGCAGTATTTT.